This T cell receptor (beta chain) emerged from a study of T-cell memory formation after mild COVID-19. Study overall: TCR clusters largely stayed donor specific.

This clonotype was recorded at least ten times. Its antigen is currently unknown. TCRalpha and TCRbeta libraries used 5'RACE with constant-segment primers and UMIs. Via MiXCR, TCRdb re-called the 5' RACE reads, giving one row per CDR3 protein. The sample has 180,000 or so distinct CDR3 sequences, under 20% seen once. Trimming cost V 3 bases and J 0 bases; bases outside gene matches: 2. The CDR3 consists of 15 residues. Germline V gene data show CDR1 as SGHRS and CDR2 as YFSETQ. The study's findings and limits: Clones that got smaller from day 15 to 85 had even CD4/CD8, while clones growing later tipped toward CD4+.

What was sequenced was PBMCs or a T cell subset sorted from them (not recorded which). The receptor was derived from an adult woman who had mild COVID-19 (a few samples of this study predate the infection). Cell type and time point are not known. The V gene is TRBV5-1, the J gene TRBJ2-3; 9 nucleotides line up with TRBD2. The CDR3 bases are TGCGCCAGCAGCTCGGGACTAGCTAGCACAGATACGCAGTATTTT. It translates to CASSSGLASTDTQYF.